This TCR beta chain is from a study of cytomegalovirus exposure and HLA in healthy donors. The wider study: Early released data comprised 80 million to 100 million unique TCRs from HLA-typed donors.

PCR used 60 Vbeta primers and 13 Jbeta primers. This table comes from immunoSEQ multiplex PCR, and its TCRdb copy is limited to in-frame clones, with some not included. The data hold 150,000 to 200,000 clones, with about 82% observed a single time. V shed 4 bases and J shed 5 bases, with 37 bases lying between them. CDR1 is SQVTM and CDR2 is ANQGSEA in the germline V gene. The CDR3 runs to 21 residues. V usage is TRBV29-1 and J usage is TRBJ2-3; maybe TRBD2 (9 bases). Sequencing used PBMCs. The TCR originated in a woman aged 45-65 years in good health and CMV-seronegative. The CDR3 region has the DNA TGCAGCGTTGTGGGACAGGCAGATTTGCGGGAGGGCCGAATCGGTGAAGATACGCAGTATTTT. It yields the protein CSVVGQADLREGRIGEDTQYF.